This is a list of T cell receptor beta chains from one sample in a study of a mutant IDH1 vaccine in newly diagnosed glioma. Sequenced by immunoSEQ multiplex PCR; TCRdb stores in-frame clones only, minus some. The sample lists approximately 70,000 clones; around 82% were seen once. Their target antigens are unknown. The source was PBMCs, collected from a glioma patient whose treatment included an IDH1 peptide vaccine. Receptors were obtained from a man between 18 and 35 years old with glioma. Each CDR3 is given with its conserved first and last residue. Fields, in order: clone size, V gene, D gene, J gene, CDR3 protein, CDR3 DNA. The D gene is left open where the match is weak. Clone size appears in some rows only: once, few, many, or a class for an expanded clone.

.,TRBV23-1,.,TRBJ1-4,CASSQMGEPCAATNEKLFF,TGCGCCAGCAGTCAGATGGGGGAACCCTGCGCCGCAACTAATGAAAAACTGTTTTTT
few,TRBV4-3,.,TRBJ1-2,CASSQDQDFGYTF,TGCGCCAGCAGCCAAGATCAGGATTTCGGCTACACCTTC
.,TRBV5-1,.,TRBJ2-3,CASSLVGLTDTQYF,TGCGCCAGCAGCTTGGTAGGGTTAACAGATACGCAGTATTTT
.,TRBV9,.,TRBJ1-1,CASSVGGKGTEAFF,TGTGCCAGCAGCGTAGGGGGGAAGGGGACTGAAGCTTTCTTT
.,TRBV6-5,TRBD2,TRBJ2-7,CASSYGGEGYEQYF,TGTGCCAGCAGTTACGGGGGGGAAGGGTACGAGCAGTACTTC
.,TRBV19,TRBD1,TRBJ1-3,CASIATGAGNTIYF,TGTGCCAGTATCGCGACAGGGGCCGGAAACACCATATATTTT
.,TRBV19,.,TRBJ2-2,CAAAGYYTGELFF,TGTGCCGCGGCGGGATATTACACCGGGGAGCTGTTTTTT
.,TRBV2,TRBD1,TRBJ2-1,CASSEGTTGPLDEQFF,TGTGCCAGCAGTGAAGGGACGACAGGGCCGTTGGATGAGCAGTTCTTC
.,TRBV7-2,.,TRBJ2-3,CATPLANTDTQYF,TGTGCCACTCCTCTAGCAAACACAGATACGCAGTATTTT
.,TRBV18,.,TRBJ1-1,CASSLTSRGNTEAFF,TGTGCCAGCTCACTGACGTCCAGGGGGAACACTGAAGCTTTCTTT
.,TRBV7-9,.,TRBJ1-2,CASSFWIRGQAYYGYTF,TGTGCCAGCAGCTTCTGGATTAGGGGCCAGGCGTACTATGGCTACACCTTC
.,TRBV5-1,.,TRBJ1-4,CASSLGAEKLFF,TGCGCCAGCAGCTTGGGGGCGGAAAAACTGTTTTTT
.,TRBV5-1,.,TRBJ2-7,CASSLQGSYEQYF,TGCGCCAGCAGCTTGCAGGGTTCCTACGAGCAGTACTTC
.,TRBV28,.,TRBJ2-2,CASSLTLARPGELFF,TGTGCCAGCAGTTTAACCCTCGCCAGGCCCGGGGAGCTGTTTTTT
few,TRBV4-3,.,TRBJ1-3,CASSHQRGGASGNTIYF,TGCGCCAGCAGCCACCAAAGGGGGGGTGCTAGTGGAAACACCATATATTTT
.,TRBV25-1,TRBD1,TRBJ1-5,CASSPTGGNQPQHF,TGTGCCAGTTCTCCGACAGGGGGCAATCAGCCCCAGCATTTT
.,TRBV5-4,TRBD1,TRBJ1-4,CASSSGGLREKLFF,TGTGCCAGCAGCTCAGGGGGCCTACGTGAAAAACTGTTTTTT
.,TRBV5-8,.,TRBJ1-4,CASSPPTVAVDEKLFF,TGTGCCAGCAGCCCGCCGACAGTGGCGGTCGATGAAAAACTGTTTTTT
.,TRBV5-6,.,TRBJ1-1,CASSWRQVITEAFF,TGTGCCAGCAGCTGGAGACAGGTTATCACTGAAGCTTTCTTT
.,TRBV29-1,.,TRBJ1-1,CSVEEGANTEAFF,TGCAGCGTTGAAGAGGGGGCCAACACTGAAGCTTTCTTT
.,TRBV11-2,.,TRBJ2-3,CASSSLGGVGDTQYF,TGTGCCAGCAGCTCCCTGGGCGGGGTCGGAGATACGCAGTATTTT
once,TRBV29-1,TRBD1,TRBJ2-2,CSVEDLRGTGIDGELFF,TGCAGCGTTGAAGATCTTAGGGGGACAGGGATCGACGGGGAGCTGTTTTTT
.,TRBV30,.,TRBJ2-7,CAWSAQISYEQYF,TGTGCCTGGAGTGCACAGATCTCCTACGAGCAGTACTTC
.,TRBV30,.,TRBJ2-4,CAWSATGNLKNIQYF,TGTGCCTGGAGTGCCACGGGAAACTTAAAAAACATTCAGTACTTC
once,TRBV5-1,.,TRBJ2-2,CASSPQDFTGELFF,TGCGCCAGCAGCCCCCAGGATTTCACCGGGGAGCTGTTTTTT
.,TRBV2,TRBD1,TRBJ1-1,CASRVDRRRTEAFF,TGTGCCAGCAGGGTGGACAGGCGCCGGACTGAAGCTTTCTTT
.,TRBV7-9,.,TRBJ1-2,CASSLGGRASYTF,TGTGCCAGCAGCTTAGGGGGCAGGGCCAGCTACACCTTC
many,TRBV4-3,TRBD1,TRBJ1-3,CASSPDRGGGNTIYF,TGCGCCAGCAGCCCGGACAGGGGAGGAGGAAACACCATATATTTT
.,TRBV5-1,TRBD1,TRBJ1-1,CASSLRTGMGMNTEAFF,TGCGCCAGCAGCTTGAGGACAGGCATGGGGATGAACACTGAAGCTTTCTTT
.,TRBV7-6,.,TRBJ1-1,CASSLGGVNTEAFF,TGTGCCAGCAGCTTAGGAGGGGTGAACACTGAAGCTTTCTTT
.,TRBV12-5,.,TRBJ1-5,CASGLTGENNQPQHF,TGTGCTAGTGGTTTAACGGGGGAGAATAATCAGCCCCAGCATTTT
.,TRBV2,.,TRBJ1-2,CASRDSGLYGGYTF,TGTGCCAGCAGAGACTCGGGATTGTATGGTGGCTACACCTTC
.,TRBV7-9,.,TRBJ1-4,CASSLAGAAGSYNEKLFF,TGTGCCAGCAGCTTAGCTGGGGCGGCAGGGAGTTATAATGAAAAACTGTTTTTT
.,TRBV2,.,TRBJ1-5,CASSEDADQPQHF,TGTGCCAGCAGTGAAGATGCGGATCAGCCCCAGCATTTT
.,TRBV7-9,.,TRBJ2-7,CASSLVSGNEQYF,TGTGCCAGCAGCTTAGTGTCCGGGAACGAGCAGTACTTC
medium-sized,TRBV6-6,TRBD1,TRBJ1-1,CASGTGGRTTEAFF,TGTGCCAGCGGGACAGGGGGAAGGACCACTGAAGCTTTCTTT
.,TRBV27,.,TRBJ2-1,CASSFRGDPSGEQFF,TGTGCCAGCAGCTTTCGGGGCGATCCCTCGGGTGAGCAGTTCTTC
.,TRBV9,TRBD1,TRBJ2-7,CASSPRTGSGEQYF,TGTGCCAGCAGCCCCCGGACAGGGTCTGGCGAGCAGTACTTC
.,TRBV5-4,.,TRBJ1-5,CASSLRETNQPQHF,TGTGCCAGCAGCTTGCGGGAGACCAATCAGCCCCAGCATTTT
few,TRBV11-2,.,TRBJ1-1,CASSLSGVNTEAFF,TGTGCCAGCAGCTTATCAGGGGTAAACACTGAAGCTTTCTTT
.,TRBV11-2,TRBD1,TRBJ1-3,CASSLQGASGNTIYF,TGTGCCAGCAGTCTACAGGGGGCCTCTGGAAACACCATATATTTT
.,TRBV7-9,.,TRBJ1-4,CASSSPGGRKEKLFF,TGTGCCAGCAGTTCCCCCGGGGGGCGAAAGGAAAAACTGTTTTTT
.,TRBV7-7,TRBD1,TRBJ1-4,CASSSTTGAVEEKLFF,TGTGCTAGCAGCTCTACCACAGGGGCGGTAGAAGAAAAACTGTTTTTT
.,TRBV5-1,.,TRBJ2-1,CASSSAYEQFF,TGCGCCAGCAGCTCGGCGTACGAGCAGTTCTTC
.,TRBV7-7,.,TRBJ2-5,CASSRDVLETQYF,TGTGCTAGCAGTCGGGACGTACTAGAGACCCAGTACTTC
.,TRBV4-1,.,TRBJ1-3,CASSQDPRGSYGNTIYF,TGCGCCAGCAGCCAAGACCCCAGGGGATCTTATGGAAACACCATATATTTT
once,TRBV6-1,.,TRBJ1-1,CASSGRRGGTEAFF,TGTGCCAGCAGTGGCAGAAGGGGGGGCACTGAAGCTTTCTTT
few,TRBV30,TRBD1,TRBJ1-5,CAFDRGLNQPQHF,TGTGCCTTCGACAGGGGTCTGAATCAGCCCCAGCATTTT
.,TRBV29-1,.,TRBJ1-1,CSVLKTGKNTEAFF,TGCAGCGTCCTGAAGACGGGGAAAAACACTGAAGCTTTCTTT